This T cell receptor (beta chain) comes out of a study of beta chain features in type 1 diabetes. The study, taken as a whole, reports: VDJ junctions sequenced from type 1 diabetes patients showed fewer insertions and more deletions.

This clone was counted only a few times. Its antigen is unknown. Every isolated RNA sample was fully reverse transcribed, so sequencing captured expressed TCRB transcripts. Generated by immunoSEQ multiplex PCR, the TCRdb table keeps only in-frame clones and is missing some. The sample has 200,000 to 250,000 clones; roughly a tenth are singletons. Trimming removed 6 bases from V and 4 bases from J; junction bases left unmatched: 8. This CDR3 spans 16 amino acids. Germline assignment: CDR1 SGHNT and CDR2 YYREEE (reference sequence). The TCR originated in a man between 18 and 35 years old in good health. The chain has TRBV5-4 and TRBJ2-6; TRBD1 matches at 9 bases. The sample comprised central memory CD4+ T cells from blood. CDR3 DNA sequence: TGTGCCAGCACCCCCGGGACAGGGCCCGGGGCCAACGTCCTGACTTTC. It is translated as CASTPGTGPGANVLTF.